The next 9 T cell receptor beta chains were all read from a single sample in a study of cytomegalovirus exposure and HLA in healthy donors. In the PCR, 60 Vbeta and 13 Jbeta primers were used. Only in-frame clones appear in the TCRdb table, and some are missing; sequencing was by immunoSEQ multiplex PCR. This table holds 120,000 or so clones, about 80% found once. Sequencing was performed on PBMCs. Source of these receptors: a man aged 25-45 years in good health and CMV-seronegative.

The gene calls are TRBV28 and TRBJ1-5; 10 nucleotides agree with TRBD1. Losses at the gene ends were 6 bases for V and 5 bases for J; bases not matched to a gene: 4. The CDR3 loop spans 14 amino acids. Looked up from germline, CDR1 is MDHEN and CDR2 is SYDVKM. CDR3 loop: CASRPTGGHQPQHF. The CDR3 DNA reads TGTGCCAGCAGGCCGACAGGGGGCCATCAGCCCCAGCATTTT.

The chain uses TRBV2 and TRBJ2-2; D uncertain. The length of the CDR3 is 13 residues. Germline V lookup: CDR1 SNHLY, CDR2 FYNNEI. V gave up 8 bases and J gave up 3 bases, with 10 bases separating them. The CDR3 nucleotides are TGTGCCAGCGGCTCCCCCGACACCGGGGAGCTGTTTTTT. This codes for CASGSPDTGELFF.

This clone has at least ten counts. The rearrangement joins TRBV6-1 to TRBJ2-3; D is undetermined. Germline V gives CDR1 MNHNS, CDR2 SASEGT. The CDR3 has 13 residues. Trimming stripped 8 bases from V and 2 bases from J, with 11 bases between. This CDR3 is CASVPMATDTQYF. In nucleotides, the CDR3 is TGTGCCAGCGTCCCCATGGCCACAGATACGCAGTATTTT.

This clone was counted a single time. This chain joins TRBV10-2 and TRBJ2-7; 12 bases agree with TRBD2. The V segment lost 3 bases and the J segment 4 bases; nucleotides outside the gene matches: 13. Germline loops: CDR1 WSHSY, CDR2 SAAADI. This CDR3 contains 18 residues. This CDR3 reads CASSDFLAGGDLDYEQYF. DNA of the CDR3: TGCGCCAGCAGTGATTTCCTAGCGGGAGGGGACTTGGATTACGAGCAGTACTTC.

The V gene is TRBV4-2, the J gene TRBJ1-5; perhaps TRBD1 as D (5 bases). The CDR3 covers 15 residues. Germline values: CDR1 LGHNA, CDR2 YNFKEQ. V was clipped by 0 bases and J by 0 bases, with 6 bases between them. CDR3 in amino acids: CASSQETDSNQPQHF. The CDR3 coding sequence is TGTGCCAGCAGCCAAGAGACAGATAGCAATCAGCCCCAGCATTTT.

The gene calls are TRBV7-9 and TRBJ2-2; 10 bases agree with TRBD1. The CDR3 is 17 amino acids. Germline CDR1 SEHNR, CDR2 FQNEAQ (reference sequence). V gave up 4 bases and J gave up 5 bases; unmatched junction bases: 10. The CDR3, as DNA: TGTGCCAGCAGCTCAGCCGGGACAGGGGTACCGACCGGGGAGCTGTTTTTT. The encoded protein is CASSSAGTGVPTGELFF.

CDR3 in DNA: TGTGCCAGCGCGACAGGGGCAGGTGTAGGCCAAGAGACCCAGTACTTC. Its translation: CASATGAGVGQETQYF. V usage is TRBV28 and J usage is TRBJ2-5; 8 bases are a match to TRBD1. The germline V gene has CDR1 MDHEN and CDR2 SYDVKM. With 8 bases clipped from V and 1 base from J, the junction kept 12 bases outside the gene matches. This CDR3 has 16 residues.

This rearrangement joins TRBV2 to TRBJ2-1, with 7 bases fitting TRBD2. Germline CDR1 reads SNHLY; CDR2 reads FYNNEI. The CDR3 is made up of 16 amino acids. J was trimmed by 4 bases and V by 7 bases; bases with no gene match: 13. CDR3 amino acids: CASTEGGGGDYNEQFF. The CDR3 DNA reads as TGTGCCAGCACCGAAGGTGGGGGAGGGGATTACAATGAGCAGTTCTTC.

This sequence joins TRBV19 and TRBJ2-7; 8 nucleotides line up with TRBD2. CDR1 and CDR2 from the germline V gene are LNHDA and SQIVND (reference sequence). The junction had 6 bases not matched to a gene; V was cut back by 4 bases and J by 4 bases. The CDR3 length is 14 residues. The CDR3 nucleotides are TGTGCCAGTAGTACCAGCGGGAGAGGGTACGAGCAGTACTTC. Its translation: CASSTSGRGYEQYF.